This T cell receptor (beta chain) was profiled in a study of blood T cells in healthy people across ages (dated by TCRdb to the mid-2010s). About the study as a whole: In model experiments, template switching captured about one uniquely barcoded TCR beta cDNA molecule for every two T cells. For two donors (one aged 18 to 30 and one aged 80 or older), the study analyzed two additional independent replicas of 1 million unique cDNA reads from the same blood draw. To avoid experimental bias, donors of different ages were randomly spread across the sequencing lanes. Using deep sequencing normalized with unique cDNA molecular identifiers, the study measured how TCR beta repertoire diversity changes with age. Four age groups were formed from the donors: young (average approximately 15 years), middle-aged (just under 40), aged (around 68) and long-lived (roughly 81).

Libraries were prepared through 5' RACE. Sequenced on an Illumina HiSeq 2500. A second PCR of about 6 to 12 cycles was run with a J-beta primer mix and a sample-barcoded 5' primer. Each TCR beta cDNA molecule received a unique molecular identifier from a template-switch 5' adaptor carrying 12 random nucleotides. At least 3 million CDR3-containing paired-end reads were obtained from each sample. All of the RNA was converted into first-strand cDNA using the Mint cDNA synthesis kit, with a TRBC-specific oligonucleotide serving as the primer. Following uracil-DNA glycosylase treatment, all cDNA underwent a first 18-cycle PCR with the universal primers M1SS and BC2_uni_R. On the study's bioinformatics: Normalization of each sample was performed by random selection of 1 million high-quality reads, each carrying a distinct molecular identifier. Reads sharing molecular identifiers were discarded rather than binned into consensus sequences. CDR3 identification, clonotype clustering and error correction used MiTCR with a Q25 quality threshold and the strictest error-elimination algorithm. A nonparametric unseen species model with Euler transformation was used to estimate lower-bound total TCR beta diversity. Using fastp at Q25 and MiXCR, TCRdb reprocessed the public reads and kept productive beta chains. Every entry covers one CDR3 protein and lists the most common genes and DNA from its rows. Here the V and J calls rest on TCRdb's processing, not on the authors' analysis. The sample table shows 1 million or so distinct CDR3 sequences, and under 55% are seen once. The ten largest clones represent approximately 17% of the sample.

The donors were some 36 Caucasian individuals from Russia, aged roughly 6 to 95 years, who were systemically healthy. Roughly 9.5 milliliters of peripheral blood were drawn from each donor into EDTA-treated Vacutainer tubes. Ficoll-Paque density-gradient centrifugation was used to isolate PBMCs, with at least 6 million obtained per sample. Total RNA, at least 5 micrograms per sample, was extracted from PBMCs with Trizol reagent. For every donor, flow cytometry on a PBMC aliquot measured the percentage of naive CD45RAhigh/CD27high T cells. From cysteine to phenylalanine, the CDR3 is 16 amino acids long. Only the CDR3 region is kept as DNA, spanning 48 bases read in frame from base 1. CDR1 ENHRY and CDR2 SYGVKD are derived from the germline V gene. The V and J ends are trimmed by 10 bases and 11 bases, leaving 32 bases between them. In its sample, this clonotype was seen many times. Its antigen remains unidentified. A much larger clone sits a single nucleotide away, making a read error possible.

The full study reports these points: Estimates of total diversity based on one million sequenced T cells were considered lower bounds and underestimates. Because profiling used bulk unsorted PBMCs, naive and antigen-experienced compartments could not be compared conclusively. Compared with the aged group, the long-lived group had more naive CD4+ T cells, fewer expanded clones and increased TCR diversity, a pattern suggesting age selection. Donor CMV infection status was unknown, potentially confounding age-related changes in expanded clonotypes. Observed TCR beta diversity per million T cells fell roughly linearly with age, and a significant reduction was already apparent by age around 36. Observed TCR beta diversity correlated strongly with the percentage of naive T cells measured by flow cytometry.

The rearranged chain carries TRBV10-3 and TRBJ2-5; matching of 7 bases hints at TRBD1 as the D gene. Sequencing used blood. The sequence came from an older woman in good health. The CDR3 region reads CATTYSSGGTGNEQYF. The sequenced DNA is TGTGCCACCACCTACAGCTCAGGGGGGACGGGCAATGAGCAGTACTTC.